This TCR beta chain emerged from a study of T cell responses to AZD1222 COVID-19 vaccine. Per germline, CDR1 SGHRS and CDR2 YFSETQ. The CDR3 extends over 17 amino acids. V was clipped by 0 bases and J by 0 bases, with 13 bases between them. The table came from immunoSEQ multiplex PCR; TCRdb's copy has only in-frame clones and leaves some out. The repertoire includes approximately 160,000 clones, around 92% of them detected once, and under 1.2% sits in the top ten. The sequence was collected from an adult who received the AZD1222 COVID-19 vaccine. The sample consisted of peripheral blood, taken 28 days after the second AZD1222 dose. This rearrangement joins TRBV5-1 to TRBJ1-3, with unresolved D. CDR3 sequence reads: CASSLGGADGSGNTIYF. For the CDR3, the DNA is TGCGCCAGCAGCTTGGGAGGTGCTGACGGCTCTGGAAACACCATATATTTT.